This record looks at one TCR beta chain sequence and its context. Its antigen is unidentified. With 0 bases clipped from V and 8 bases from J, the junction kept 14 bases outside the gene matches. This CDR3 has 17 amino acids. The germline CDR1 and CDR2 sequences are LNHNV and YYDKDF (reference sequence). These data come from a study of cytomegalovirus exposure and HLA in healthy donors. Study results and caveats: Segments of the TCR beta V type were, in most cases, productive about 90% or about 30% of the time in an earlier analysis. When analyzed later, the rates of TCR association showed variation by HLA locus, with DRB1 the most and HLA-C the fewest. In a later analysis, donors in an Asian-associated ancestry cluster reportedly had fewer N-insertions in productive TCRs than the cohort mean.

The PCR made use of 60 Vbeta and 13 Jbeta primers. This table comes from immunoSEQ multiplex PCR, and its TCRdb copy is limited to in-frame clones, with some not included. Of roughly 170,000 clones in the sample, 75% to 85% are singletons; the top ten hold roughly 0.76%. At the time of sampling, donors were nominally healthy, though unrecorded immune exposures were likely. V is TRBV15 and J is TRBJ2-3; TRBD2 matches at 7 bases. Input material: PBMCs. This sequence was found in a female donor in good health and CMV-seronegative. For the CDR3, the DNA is TGTGCCACCAGCAGAGATTCTGGGGGGAGGGCCGGGAGTACGCAGTATTTT. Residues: CATSRDSGGRAGSTQYF.